The 20 T cell receptor beta chains listed next were all sequenced from one sample in a study of T cell changes during pregnancy in multiple sclerosis. Profiled with immunoSEQ multiplex PCR; TCRdb holds only in-frame clones, not every one. The top ten hold more than 0.7% of the sample, which has 50,000 or so clones, 85% to 95% seen once. The material was CD4+ T cells from peripheral blood mononuclear cells, obtained in the third trimester of pregnancy. These receptors originate from a female donor with multiple sclerosis, enrolled in a pregnancy study.

The rearrangement joins TRBV9 to TRBJ2-5; TRBD1 matches at 11 bases. CDR3 length: 15 residues. The germline V gene has CDR1 SGDLS and CDR2 YYNGEE. J was trimmed by 5 bases and V by 5 bases; bases with no gene match: 8. The CDR3 nucleotides read TGTGCCAGCAGTGGGGGACAGGGGGAACGCGAGACCCAGTACTTC. This codes for CASSGGQGERETQYF.

The chain is built from TRBV6-1 and TRBJ1-1; 9 nucleotides match TRBD1. Germline V gene data show CDR1 as MNHNS and CDR2 as SASEGT. V dropped 4 bases and J dropped 5; count of bases not matched to a gene: 2. CDR3 length: 13 residues. In nucleotides, the CDR3 is TGTGCCAGCAGTGCGGGACAGGGAACTGAAGCTTTCTTT. It specifies CASSAGQGTEAFF.

The V and J genes are TRBV7-2 and TRBJ2-5, with 10 bases that match TRBD1. The germline CDR1 and CDR2 sequences are SGHTA and FQGNSA. The V segment lost 4 bases and the J segment 5 bases; nucleotides outside the gene matches: 7. The CDR3 is made up of 15 amino acids. The DNA for the CDR3 is TGTGCCAGCAGCTCCCGGACAGGGGGGGCGGAGACCCAGTACTTC. This translates into CASSSRTGGAETQYF.

The V gene is TRBV5-1, the J gene TRBJ1-2, with D uncertain. This CDR3 has 15 residues. Looked up from germline, CDR1 is SGHRS and CDR2 is YFSETQ. Trimming removed 0 bases from V and 0 bases from J, with 9 bases in between. The CDR3 loop is CASSLASAANYGYTF. The CDR3 DNA sequence: TGCGCCAGCAGCTTGGCCAGCGCCGCTAACTATGGCTACACCTTC.

The J gene is TRBJ1-5, the V gene TRBV7-9; 9 nucleotides match TRBD1. The CDR3 consists of 14 residues. Germline lookup yields CDR1 SEHNR and CDR2 FQNEAQ (reference sequence). With 4 bases clipped from V and 2 bases from J, the junction kept 0 bases outside the gene matches. The CDR3 spells CASSWTGGNQPQHF. CDR3 bases: TGTGCCAGCAGCTGGACAGGGGGCAATCAGCCCCAGCATTTT.

DNA of the CDR3: TGTGCCAGCAGTCCAAGACAGAGGAACACTGAAGCTTTCTTT. Translation: CASSPRQRNTEAFF. V gene TRBV7-2 combines with J gene TRBJ1-1; tentative D call: TRBD1 (5 bases). The length of the CDR3 is 14 residues. V dropped 6 bases and J dropped 1 base, with 12 bases sitting between them. CDR1 is SGHTA and CDR2 is FQGNSA in the germline V gene.

The chain employs TRBV5-5 and TRBJ1-6; D might be TRBD1 (5 bases). V was pared by 0 bases and J by 0 bases, with 10 bases between. The CDR3 length is 17 residues. Germline assignment: CDR1 SGHKS and CDR2 YYEKEE (reference sequence). The CDR3 DNA follows: TGTGCCAGCAGCTTGGATGACAGAAGCTCCTATAATTCACCCCTCCACTTT. It specifies CASSLDDRSSYNSPLHF.

The J gene is TRBJ1-1, the V gene TRBV19; D gene unclear. Trimming cost V 3 bases and J 3 bases, with 8 bases left between them. This CDR3 comprises 13 residues. Per germline, CDR1 LNHDA and CDR2 SQIVND (reference sequence). The CDR3 reads CASSMLEYTEAFF. The CDR3 region has the DNA TGTGCCAGTAGTATGTTAGAGTACACTGAAGCTTTCTTT.

The chain employs TRBV5-1 and TRBJ2-1; 9 positions agree with TRBD2. The germline CDR1 and CDR2 sequences are SGHRS and YFSETQ. The CDR3 runs 16 residues. V was clipped by 5 bases and J by 6 bases; unmatched bases: 12. CDR3 protein: CASRTVAGATANEQFF. In nucleotides, the CDR3 is TGCGCCAGCAGAACTGTAGCGGGGGCGACCGCCAATGAGCAGTTCTTC.

The rearrangement uses TRBV11-3 and TRBJ1-1; 9 bases line up with TRBD1. The CDR3 covers 15 residues. Per the germline V gene, CDR1 is SGHNT and CDR2 is YENEEA. The junction had 9 bases not matched to a gene; V was cut back by 5 bases and J by 5 bases. The CDR3 protein is CASSPGDRVETEAFF. CDR3 DNA: TGTGCCAGCAGCCCCGGGGACAGGGTGGAGACTGAAGCTTTCTTT.

This rearrangement joins TRBV2 to TRBJ2-1; 11 nucleotides agree with TRBD2. Germline V lookup: CDR1 SNHLY, CDR2 FYNNEI. The V gene end was trimmed by 4 bases and the J gene end by 13 bases; junction bases not matched to a gene: 3. The CDR3 runs to 12 residues. CDR3 bases: TGTGCCAGCAGTGCGCGACTAGCGGGACAGTTCTTC. Protein product: CASSARLAGQFF.

The table lists this clone with a count of one. The chain uses TRBV7-3 and TRBJ2-3; 8 positions match TRBD2. The V gene's germline CDR1 is SGHTA and CDR2 FQGTGA. After removal of 5 bases from V and 2 bases from J, the junction contained 6 bases not matched to a gene. This CDR3 is 15 amino acids long. In DNA, the CDR3 is TGTGCCAGCAGCCGGGCGGGGGGATCCACAGATACGCAGTATTTT. This translates into CASSRAGGSTDTQYF.

The chain carries TRBV9 and TRBJ2-7; 8 nucleotides line up with TRBD1. The CDR3 consists of 15 residues. V lost 2 bases, J lost 4 bases, and 8 bases stayed unmatched. CDR1 is SGDLS and CDR2 is YYNGEE in the germline V gene. CDR3 region: CASSVVATGVYEQYF. The CDR3 DNA is TGTGCCAGCAGCGTGGTCGCGACAGGGGTGTACGAGCAGTACTTC.

This clone was seen once. V is TRBV2 and J is TRBJ1-4; D remains unclear. CDR3 size: 15 residues. CDR1 is SNHLY and CDR2 is FYNNEI in the germline V gene. V lost 4 bases to trimming and J lost 0 bases, with 9 bases between them. Here the CDR3 reads CASSANFATNEKLFF. In DNA, the CDR3 is TGTGCCAGCAGTGCAAACTTTGCAACTAATGAAAAACTGTTTTTT.

The chain couples TRBV10-1 to TRBJ2-7; 11 bases agree with TRBD1. This CDR3 comprises 15 residues. Germline-derived CDR1 and CDR2 are WNHNN and SYGVQD (reference sequence). V dropped 6 bases and J dropped 3; count of bases not matched to a gene: 7. Written as DNA, the CDR3 is TGCGCCAGCAGCCAAAGGGACAGGGGGTTCTACGAGCAGTACTTC. It encodes CASSQRDRGFYEQYF.

The chain employs TRBV27 and TRBJ1-2; a possible D gene is TRBD1 (5 bases). The CDR3 contains 15 residues. CDR1 MNHEY and CDR2 SMNVEV come from the germline V gene (reference sequence). Trimming shortened V by 2 bases and J by 0 bases, and 10 bases separated the two germline ends. The CDR3 sequence: CASSLTGSTNYGYTF. In DNA form, the CDR3 reads TGTGCCAGCAGTTTAACAGGATCCACTAACTATGGCTACACCTTC.

V and J are TRBV25-1 and TRBJ1-2; D unresolved. The ends were cut back, 6 bases at V and 0 bases at J, with 11 bases in the middle. Germline V lookup: CDR1 MGHDK, CDR2 SYGVNS. This CDR3 comprises 14 residues. CDR3 protein: CASRSSGTNYGYTF. CDR3 coding DNA: TGTGCCAGCAGAAGCAGCGGAACTAACTATGGCTACACCTTC.

For the CDR3, the DNA is TGTGCCAGCAGCTTAGGGGCAGGGGTCGGCTACGAGCAGTACTTC. Translated, it gives CASSLGAGVGYEQYF. The chain joins TRBV7-2 to TRBJ2-7; the D gene is possibly TRBD1 (6 bases). This CDR3 is 15 amino acids long. CDR1 is SGHTA, CDR2 FQGNSA, per germline. The V gene lost 1 base and the J gene lost 3 bases, with 13 bases spanning the gap. The full variable domain, with the rest looked up from reference TRBV7-2 and TRBJ2-7, is GAGVSQSPSNKVTEKGKDVELRCDPISGHTALYWYRQSLGQGLEFLIYFQGNSAPDKSGLPSDRFSAERTGGSVSTLTIQRTQQEDSAVYLCASSLGAGVGYEQYFGPGTRLTVT.

The rearrangement links TRBV2 to TRBJ2-5, with TRBD1 matching 10 bases. V trimming: 5 bases; J trimming: 4 bases; junction bases outside the gene matches: 7. The CDR3 runs 15 residues. CDR1 is SNHLY and CDR2 is FYNNEI in the germline V gene. This chain's CDR3 is CASSFDRGRRETQYF. The CDR3 region has the DNA TGTGCCAGCAGTTTTGACAGGGGGCGACGAGAGACCCAGTACTTC.

This chain uses TRBV18 with TRBJ2-1; 7 nucleotides align to TRBD1. Germline values: CDR1 KGHSH, CDR2 LQKENI. This CDR3 is built from 14 residues. The V segment lost 3 bases and the J segment 7 bases; nucleotides outside the gene matches: 6. This CDR3 reads CASSPGQNENEQFF. The DNA for the CDR3 is TGTGCCAGCTCACCGGGACAGAATGAGAATGAGCAGTTCTTC.